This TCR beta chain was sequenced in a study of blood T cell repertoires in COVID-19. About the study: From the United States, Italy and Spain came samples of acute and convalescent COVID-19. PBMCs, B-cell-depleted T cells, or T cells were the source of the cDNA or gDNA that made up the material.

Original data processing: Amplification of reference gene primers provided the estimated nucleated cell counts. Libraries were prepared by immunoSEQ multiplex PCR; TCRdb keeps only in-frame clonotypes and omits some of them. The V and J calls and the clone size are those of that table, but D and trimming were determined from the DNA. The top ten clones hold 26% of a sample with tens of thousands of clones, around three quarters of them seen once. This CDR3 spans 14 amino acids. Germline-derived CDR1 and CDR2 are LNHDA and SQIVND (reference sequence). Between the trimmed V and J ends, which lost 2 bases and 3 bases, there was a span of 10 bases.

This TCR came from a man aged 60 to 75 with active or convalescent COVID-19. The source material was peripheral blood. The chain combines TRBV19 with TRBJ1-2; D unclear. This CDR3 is CASSIQESDYGYTF. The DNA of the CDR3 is TGTGCCAGTAGTATACAGGAAAGTGACTATGGCTACACCTTC.